The 5 T cell receptor beta chains presented below share a single source sample, sequenced in a study of T cells in Graves' hyperthyroidism and ophthalmopathy. From RNA transcripts, TCR beta CDR3 regions were amplified. Carried out on the TCR CDR3, a first-round RT-PCR used the HTBI primer set. TCRdb reprocessed the multiplex PCR reads via MiXCR and lists one record per CDR3 protein. The data hold just over 550,000 distinct CDR3 sequences, with 46% observed a single time. The sample was peripheral blood or thyroid tissue (not recorded which). The receptors originated from a woman under 30 with Graves' hyperthyroidism.

V and J are TRBV2 and TRBJ1-4; TRBD1 aligns across 8 bases. The CDR3 loop spans 16 amino acids. The V gene's germline CDR1 is SNHLY and CDR2 FYNNEI. V gave up 3 bases and J gave up 2 bases; unmatched junction bases: 5. DNA for the CDR3: TGTGCCAGCAGTGATACCGGACAGGGCACTAATGAAAAACTGTTTTTT. It yields the protein CASSDTGQGTNEKLFF.

The sample holds one count of this clonotype. The chain couples TRBV25-1 to TRBJ1-4; D uncertain. Between the trimmed V and J ends, which lost 6 bases and 6 bases, there was a span of 11 bases. CDR1 and CDR2 (germline): MGHDK, SYGVNS. This CDR3 has 13 residues. CDR3 DNA: TGTGCCAGCAGCCAAACAACAGATGAAAAACTGTTTTTT. Protein product: CASSQTTDEKLFF.

The chain uses TRBV14 and TRBJ1-2; TRBD1 is a possible D gene (6 bases). The CDR3 length is 13 residues. V gave up 2 bases and J gave up 7 bases, with 11 bases separating them. Germline V gene data show CDR1 as SGHDN and CDR2 as FVKESK. The CDR3 loop is CASSQTGWLGYTF. Written as DNA, the CDR3 is TGTGCCAGCAGCCAAACAGGGTGGCTTGGCTACACCTTC. The variable domain in full, with the rest retrieved from reference TRBV14 and TRBJ1-2, is EAGVTQFPSHSVIEKGQTVTLRCDPISGHDNLYWYRRVMGKEIKFLLHFVKESKQDESGMPNNRFLAERTGGTYSTLKVQPAELEDSGVYFCASSQTGWLGYTFGSGTRLTVV.

The chain couples TRBV19 to TRBJ1-5; D is unclear. Trimming cost V 1 base and J 0 bases, with 7 bases left between them. Per germline, CDR1 LNHDA and CDR2 SQIVND (reference sequence). The CDR3 has 15 amino acids. In DNA form, the CDR3 reads TGTGCCAGTAGTATAGGAGGGCTTAGCAATCAGCCCCAGCATTTT. Protein sequence: CASSIGGLSNQPQHF. The whole variable domain, remainder taken from reference TRBV19 and TRBJ1-5, is DGGITQSPKYLFRKEGQNVTLSCEQNLNHDAMYWYRQDPGQGLRLIYYSQIVNDFQKGDIAEGYSVSREKKESFPLTVTSAQKNPTAFYLCASSIGGLSNQPQHFGDGTRLSIL.

This chain joins TRBV10-3 and TRBJ1-2; D perhaps matches TRBD1 (5 bases). Germline V gene sequence: CDR1 ENHRY, CDR2 SYGVKD. The CDR3 runs to 14 residues. The germline V and J ends were trimmed by 1 base and 5 bases, with 11 bases remaining between them. For the CDR3, the DNA is TGTGCCATCAGTGAGTGGGCAGGGCGTTATGGCTACACCTTC. Translated, it gives CAISEWAGRYGYTF.